This T cell receptor beta chain was sequenced for a study of cytomegalovirus exposure and HLA in healthy donors. Germline CDR1 SGDLS, CDR2 YYNGEE. CDR3 length: 16 residues. The V and J ends lost 4 bases and 1 base respectively, with 17 bases between them. The method was immunoSEQ multiplex PCR; TCRdb's version includes in-frame clones alone and lacks a portion of them. The top ten hold 1.4% to 1.5% of the sample, which has about 130,000 clones, about 88% seen once. A word on this clone: Its specificity is unknown.

General study results and limits: Cytomegalovirus-associated status was assigned to around 160 TCR beta chains. The authors confirmed in vitro that a few CMV-associated chains were specific for CMV antigens. Many donors carried some public TCRs, although rarity characterized most TCR sequences.

The sequenced sample was PBMCs. This TCR came from a man aged 25 to 40 in good health and CMV-seronegative. The chain has TRBV9 and TRBJ1-2; D is uncertain. CDR3 in DNA: TGTGCCAGCAGCCAGGAGGTGGGCCTTGTTAACTATGGCTACACCTTC. Residues: CASSQEVGLVNYGYTF.